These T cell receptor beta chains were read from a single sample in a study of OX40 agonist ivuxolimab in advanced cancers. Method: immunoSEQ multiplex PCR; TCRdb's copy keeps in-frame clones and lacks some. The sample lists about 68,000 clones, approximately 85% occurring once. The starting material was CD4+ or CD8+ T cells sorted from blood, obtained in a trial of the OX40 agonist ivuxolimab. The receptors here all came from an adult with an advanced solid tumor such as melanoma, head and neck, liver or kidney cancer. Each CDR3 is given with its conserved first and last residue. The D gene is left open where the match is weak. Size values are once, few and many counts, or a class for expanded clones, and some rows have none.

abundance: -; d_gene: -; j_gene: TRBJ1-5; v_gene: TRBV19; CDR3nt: TGTGCCAGTAGGGCTCCCAAAAGCAATCAGCCCCAGCATTTT; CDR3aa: CASRAPKSNQPQHF
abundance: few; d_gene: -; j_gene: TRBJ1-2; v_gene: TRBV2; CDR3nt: TGTGCCAGCAGTCTCTATGGCTACACCTTC; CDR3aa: CASSLYGYTF
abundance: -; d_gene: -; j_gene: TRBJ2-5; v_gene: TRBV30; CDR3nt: TGTGCCGGGAGCCCGGACGCGTCGTCTGGGACCCAGTACTTC; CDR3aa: CAGSPDASSGTQYF
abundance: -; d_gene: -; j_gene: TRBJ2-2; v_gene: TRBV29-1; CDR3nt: TGCAGCGCCCAGGACCCGAGGACCGGGGAGCTGTTTTTT; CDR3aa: CSAQDPRTGELFF
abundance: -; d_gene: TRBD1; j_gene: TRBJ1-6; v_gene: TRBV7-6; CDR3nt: TGTGCCAGCAGCTTAAGGTCGGACAGGGAGAATTCACCCCTCCACTTT; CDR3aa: CASSLRSDRENSPLHF
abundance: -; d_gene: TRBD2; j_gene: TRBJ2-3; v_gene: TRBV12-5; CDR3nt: TGTGCTAGTGCCCTACGACTAGCCACAGATACGCAGTATTTT; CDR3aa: CASALRLATDTQYF
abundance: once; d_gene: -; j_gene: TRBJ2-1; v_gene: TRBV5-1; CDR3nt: TGCGCCAGCAGTATGGTGACCTTAGGCGATGAGCAGTTCTTC; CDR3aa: CASSMVTLGDEQFF
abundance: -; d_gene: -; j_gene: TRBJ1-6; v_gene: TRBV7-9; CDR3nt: TGTGCCAGCAGACCACCTCGGGGCAATTCACCCCTCCACTTT; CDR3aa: CASRPPRGNSPLHF
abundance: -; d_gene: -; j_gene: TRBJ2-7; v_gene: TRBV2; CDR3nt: TGTGCCAGCAGTCATGGAGACACCGCGTACGAGCAGTACTTC; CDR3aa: CASSHGDTAYEQYF
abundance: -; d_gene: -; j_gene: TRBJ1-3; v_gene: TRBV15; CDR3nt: TGTGCCACCAGCAGAGATATCGGGGAGGGGGGAAACACCATATATTTT; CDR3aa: CATSRDIGEGGNTIYF
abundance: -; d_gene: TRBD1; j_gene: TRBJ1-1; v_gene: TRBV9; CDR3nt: TGTGCCAGCAGCTACGACAGGGGTGAAGCTTTCTTT; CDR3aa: CASSYDRGEAFF
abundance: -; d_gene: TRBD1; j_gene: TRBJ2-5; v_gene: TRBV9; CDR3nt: TGTGCCAGCAGCTGGACAGGGGTCGAGACCCAGTACTTC; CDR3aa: CASSWTGVETQYF
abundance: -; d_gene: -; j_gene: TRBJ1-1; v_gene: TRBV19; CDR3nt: TGTGCCAGTAGTATCCAGACAGGCCCCCGTGAAGCTTTCTTT; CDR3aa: CASSIQTGPREAFF
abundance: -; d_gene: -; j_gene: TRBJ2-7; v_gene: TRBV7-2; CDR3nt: TGTGCCAGCAGCCTTAGCGTTTTGGGGAACGAGCAGTACTTC; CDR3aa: CASSLSVLGNEQYF
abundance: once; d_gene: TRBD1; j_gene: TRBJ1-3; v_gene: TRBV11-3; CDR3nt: TGTGCCAGCAGCCTTTCAGGGGGCTATGGAAACACCATATATTTT; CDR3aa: CASSLSGGYGNTIYF
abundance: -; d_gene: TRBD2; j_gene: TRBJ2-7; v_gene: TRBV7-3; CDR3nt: TGTGCCAGCAGCCCAAACAATAGAGGACTAGCGGGAGAATCGGGCGAGCAGTACTTC; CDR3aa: CASSPNNRGLAGESGEQYF
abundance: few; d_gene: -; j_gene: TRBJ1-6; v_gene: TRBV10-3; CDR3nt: TGTGCCATCAGAGACGGAAATTCACCCCTCCACTTT; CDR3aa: CAIRDGNSPLHF
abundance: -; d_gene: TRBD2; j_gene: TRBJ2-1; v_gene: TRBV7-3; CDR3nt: TGTGCCAGCTCTATGGGACTAGCGGGAGGTAATGAGCAGTTCTTC; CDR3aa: CASSMGLAGGNEQFF
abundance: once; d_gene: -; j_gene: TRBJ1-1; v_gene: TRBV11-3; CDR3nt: TGTGCCAGCAGCTTTAAGGGGACCATGAACACTGAAGCTTTCTTT; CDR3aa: CASSFKGTMNTEAFF
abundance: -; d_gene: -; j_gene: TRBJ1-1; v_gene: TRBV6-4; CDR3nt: TGTGCCAGCAGTGATCAGAGGGGCACTGAAGCTTTCTTT; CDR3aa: CASSDQRGTEAFF
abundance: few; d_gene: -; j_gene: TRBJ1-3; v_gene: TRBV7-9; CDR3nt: TGTGCCAGCAGCGCACGGCGAGAAAACTCTGGAAACACCATATATTTT; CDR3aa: CASSARRENSGNTIYF
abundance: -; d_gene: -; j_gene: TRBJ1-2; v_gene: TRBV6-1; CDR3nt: TGTGCCAGCACCAAGGACAATTTCTATGGCTACACCTTC; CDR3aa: CASTKDNFYGYTF
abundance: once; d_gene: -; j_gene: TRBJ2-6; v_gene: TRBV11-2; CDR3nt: TGTGCCAGCACCCGCTCCGGGGCTGGGGCCAACGTCCTGACTTTC; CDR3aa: CASTRSGAGANVLTF
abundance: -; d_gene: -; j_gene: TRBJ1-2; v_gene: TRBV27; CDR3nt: TGTGCCAGCAGTTTTTCAGGGCTCACTGGGACCTTGAACTATGGCTACACCTTC; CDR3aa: CASSFSGLTGTLNYGYTF
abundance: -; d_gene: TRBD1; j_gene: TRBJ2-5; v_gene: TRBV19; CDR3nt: TGTGCCAGTATGCGACAGGGGGCTGAGACCCAGTACTTC; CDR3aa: CASMRQGAETQYF
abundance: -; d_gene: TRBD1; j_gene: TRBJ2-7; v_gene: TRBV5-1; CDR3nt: TGCGCCAGCACCGGGACAGGGGGCTCCTACGAGCAGTACTTC; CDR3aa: CASTGTGGSYEQYF
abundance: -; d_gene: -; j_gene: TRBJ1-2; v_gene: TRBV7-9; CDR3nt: TGTGCCAGCAGCTCAACGGACGACTATGGCTACACCTTC; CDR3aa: CASSSTDDYGYTF
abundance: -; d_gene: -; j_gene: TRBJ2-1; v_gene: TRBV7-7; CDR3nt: TGTGCTAGCAGCTTATCAGGGCTGAATGAGCAGTTCTTC; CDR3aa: CASSLSGLNEQFF
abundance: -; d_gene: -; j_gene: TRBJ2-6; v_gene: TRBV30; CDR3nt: TGTGCCTGGAGTATCTGGGGGTCTGGGGCCAACGTCCTGACTTTC; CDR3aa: CAWSIWGSGANVLTF
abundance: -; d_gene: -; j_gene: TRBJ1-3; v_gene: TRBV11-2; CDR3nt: TGTGCCAGCAGCTCTCCCCGGGTCGGAAACACCATATATTTT; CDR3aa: CASSSPRVGNTIYF
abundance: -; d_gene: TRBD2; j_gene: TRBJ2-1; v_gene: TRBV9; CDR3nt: TGTGCCAGCAGCGTAGCTTTAGTTGGGAAGCGGGAGGGCCTCTCATCTAGTGAGCAGTTCTTC; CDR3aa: CASSVALVGKREGLSSSEQFF
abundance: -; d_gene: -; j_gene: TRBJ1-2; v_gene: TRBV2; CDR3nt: TGTGCCAGCAGTGTTGCGGGGTATGGCTACACCTTC; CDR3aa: CASSVAGYGYTF
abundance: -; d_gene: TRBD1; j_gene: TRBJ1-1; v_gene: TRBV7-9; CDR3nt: TGTGCCAGCAGCTTAGTGGGACAGTTGGCTGAAGCTTTCTTT; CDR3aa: CASSLVGQLAEAFF
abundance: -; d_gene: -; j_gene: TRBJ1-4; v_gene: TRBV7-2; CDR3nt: TGTGCCAGCAGCCAGGTGACGGGGGTCGGGAATGAAAAACTGTTTTTT; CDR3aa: CASSQVTGVGNEKLFF
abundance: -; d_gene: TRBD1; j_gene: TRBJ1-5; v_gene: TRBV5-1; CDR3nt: TGCGCCAGCAGCTCGGGACAGGGAGGAGCCAATCAGCCCCAGCATTTT; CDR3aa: CASSSGQGGANQPQHF
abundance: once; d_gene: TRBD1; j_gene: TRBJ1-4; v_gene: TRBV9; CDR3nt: TGTGCCAGCAGCGGCACAGGGGGCCCTCGAAAACTGTTTTTT; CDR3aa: CASSGTGGPRKLFF
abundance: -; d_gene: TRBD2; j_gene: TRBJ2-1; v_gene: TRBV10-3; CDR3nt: TGTGCCATCAGTGATACTGGACTAGCGGGAGCCTACAATGAGCAGTTCTTC; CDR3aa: CAISDTGLAGAYNEQFF
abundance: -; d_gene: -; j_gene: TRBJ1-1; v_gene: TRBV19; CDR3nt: TGTGCCAGTAGTTCGAGACGGGGTAACACTGAAGCTTTCTTT; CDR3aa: CASSSRRGNTEAFF
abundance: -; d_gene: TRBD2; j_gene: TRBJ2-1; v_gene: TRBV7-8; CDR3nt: TGTGCCAGCAGCTTAGCGAGGAGCGGGGCTAGCGAGCAGTTCTTC; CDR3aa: CASSLARSGASEQFF
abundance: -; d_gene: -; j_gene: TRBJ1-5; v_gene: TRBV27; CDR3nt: TGTGCCAGCGGGAAGCAGGGTAGCAATCAGCCCCAGCATTTT; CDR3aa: CASGKQGSNQPQHF
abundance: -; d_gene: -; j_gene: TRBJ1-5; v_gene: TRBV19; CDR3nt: TGTGCCAGTAGTGTTCCGGGACCGGGGACTCAGCCCCAGCATTTT; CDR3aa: CASSVPGPGTQPQHF
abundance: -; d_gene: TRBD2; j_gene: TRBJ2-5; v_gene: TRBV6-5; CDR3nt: TGTGCCAGCAGTTACGGGGGACTAGCGGGAGCGCAGTACTTC; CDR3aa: CASSYGGLAGAQYF
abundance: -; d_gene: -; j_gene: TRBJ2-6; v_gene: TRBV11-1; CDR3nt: TGTGCCAGCAGCCACACGGAAGAATTAGCCTACTCTGGGGCCAACGTCCTGACTTTC; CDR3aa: CASSHTEELAYSGANVLTF
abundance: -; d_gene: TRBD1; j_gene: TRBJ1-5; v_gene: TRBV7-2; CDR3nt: TGTGCCAGCAGCCCAGGAGACCGACAGGGTTCTCAGCCCCAGCATTTT; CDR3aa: CASSPGDRQGSQPQHF
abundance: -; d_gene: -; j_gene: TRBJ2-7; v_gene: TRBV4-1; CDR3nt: TGCGCCAGCAGCCCACGGACTGAGGGCTCTGAGCAGTACTTC; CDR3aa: CASSPRTEGSEQYF
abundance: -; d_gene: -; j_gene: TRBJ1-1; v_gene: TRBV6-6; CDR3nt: TGTGCCGCGGGGGGAACTGAAGCTTTCTTT; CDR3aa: CAAGGTEAFF
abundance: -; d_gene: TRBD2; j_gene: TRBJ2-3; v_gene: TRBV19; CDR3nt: TGTGCCAGTAGTATTGGACTAGCGGGTCGGATTGGAGATACGCAGTATTTT; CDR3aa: CASSIGLAGRIGDTQYF
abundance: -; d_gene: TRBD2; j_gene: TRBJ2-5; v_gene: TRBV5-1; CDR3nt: TGCGCCAGCAGCTTGCTTGCGGGGGGTTCAGAGACCCAGTACTTC; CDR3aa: CASSLLAGGSETQYF
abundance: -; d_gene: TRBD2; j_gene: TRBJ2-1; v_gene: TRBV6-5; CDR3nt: TGTGCCAGCAGTTACGGGCGGGGGTACAATGAGCAGTTCTTC; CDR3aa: CASSYGRGYNEQFF
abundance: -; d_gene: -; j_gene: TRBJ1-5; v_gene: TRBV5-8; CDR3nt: TGTGCCAGCAGCCGGGACGGTCCTCGGCCCCAGCATTTT; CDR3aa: CASSRDGPRPQHF